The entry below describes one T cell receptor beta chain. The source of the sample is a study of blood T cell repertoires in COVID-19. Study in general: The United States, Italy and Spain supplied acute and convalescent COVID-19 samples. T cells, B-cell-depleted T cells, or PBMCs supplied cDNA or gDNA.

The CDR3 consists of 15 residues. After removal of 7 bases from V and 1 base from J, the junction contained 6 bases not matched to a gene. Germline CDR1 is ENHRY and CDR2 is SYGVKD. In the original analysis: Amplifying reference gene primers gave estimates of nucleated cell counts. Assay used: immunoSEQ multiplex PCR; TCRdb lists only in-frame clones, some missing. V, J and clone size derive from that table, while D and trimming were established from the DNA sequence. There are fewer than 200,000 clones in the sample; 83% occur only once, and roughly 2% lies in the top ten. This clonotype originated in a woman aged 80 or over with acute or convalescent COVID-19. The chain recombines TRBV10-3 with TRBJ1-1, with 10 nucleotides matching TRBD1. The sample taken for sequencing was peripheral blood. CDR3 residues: CAITRDRGSNTEAFF. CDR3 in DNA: TGTGCCATCACCAGGGACAGGGGTTCGAACACTGAAGCTTTCTTT.